These 13 T cell receptor beta chains were sequenced from one sample in a study of identical twins. TCRdb reprocessed the 5' RACE reads with MiXCR, giving one entry per CDR3 protein. The table records 1.5 million or so distinct CDR3 sequences, around 33% of them present only once. The source material was cord blood. These receptors were obtained from a newborn girl in good health.

The V and J genes are TRBV27 and TRBJ1-2, with D possibly matching TRBD1 (5 bases). Per the germline V gene, CDR1 is MNHEY and CDR2 is SMNVEV (reference sequence). The CDR3 totals 13 residues. Deletions cut 5 bases from V and 8 bases from J, with 15 bases between. The chain's CDR3 is CASSTPSWGGYTF. In DNA form, the CDR3 reads TGTGCCAGCAGTACCCCATCCTGGGGGGGCTACACCTTC.

In this sample, this clonotype turned up a few times. This chain joins TRBV10-3 and TRBJ2-1; 9 nucleotides agree with TRBD2. Germline V gene data show CDR1 as ENHRY and CDR2 as SYGVKD. The junction had 5 bases not matched to a gene; V was cut back by 2 bases and J by 6 bases. CDR3 size: 15 residues. The CDR3: CAISERGGAPNEQFF. The DNA for the CDR3 is TGTGCCATCAGTGAGCGCGGGGGGGCCCCCAATGAGCAGTTCTTC.

V usage is TRBV4-2 and J usage is TRBJ2-2; TRBD2 might be the D (5 bases). V shed 2 bases and J shed 3 bases, with 13 bases lying between them. The CDR3 is 16 amino acids. Germline V lookup: CDR1 LGHNA, CDR2 YNFKEQ. The DNA of the CDR3 is TGTGCCAGCAGCCAACGTCATAGCGTTTACACCGGGGAGCTGTTTTTT. It translates to CASSQRHSVYTGELFF.

This clonotype has only one observation. The chain has TRBV20-1 and TRBJ1-5, with TRBD1 as a possible D gene (6 bases). The CDR3 covers 14 residues. Trimming took 4 bases from V and 0 from J, leaving 10 bases between them. The germline V gene has CDR1 DFQATT and CDR2 SNEGSKA (reference sequence). CDR3 sequence: CSAITGNSNQPQHF. For the CDR3, the DNA is TGCAGTGCTATAACAGGGAATAGCAATCAGCCCCAGCATTTT.

For this clonotype: At one boundary the junction diverges from the germline segment, which might be a read error. This chain links TRBV6-1 with TRBJ1-1, with D unclear. This CDR3 contains 12 residues. Germline V gene lookup returns CDR1 MNHNS and CDR2 SASEGT. CDR3 nucleotides: TGTGCCAGCAGTGTTATAGCGACTGTAGCTTTCTTT. Amino acids: CASSVIATVAFF.

This clonotype was seen just once. The chain is built from TRBV20-1 and TRBJ1-2, with 8 bases lining up with TRBD1. After removal of 0 bases from V and 4 bases from J, the junction contained 4 bases not matched to a gene. The CDR3 length is 14 residues. Germline lookup yields CDR1 DFQATT and CDR2 SNEGSKA (reference sequence). CDR3 sequence (DNA): TGCAGTGCTAGAGACAGGGGGCGCGTCTATGGCTACACCTTC. Translation: CSARDRGRVYGYTF.

The rearrangement joins TRBV7-9 to TRBJ2-5, with TRBD1 matching over 7 bases. CDR3 length equals 15 residues. The junction had 6 bases not matched to a gene; V was cut back by 4 bases and J by 1 base. Germline V gives CDR1 SEHNR, CDR2 FQNEAQ (reference sequence). The CDR3 loop is CASSWQTGPQETQYF. The CDR3, as DNA: TGTGCCAGCAGCTGGCAGACAGGGCCCCAAGAGACCCAGTACTTC.

The rearrangement uses TRBV25-1 and TRBJ1-2; no firm D call. The CDR3 contains 13 residues. Trimming removed 6 bases at V and 4 bases at J, with 12 bases between. Germline V gene sequence: CDR1 MGHDK, CDR2 SYGVNS. The CDR3 nucleotides are TGTGCCAGCAGGGAAAAGGGTTCCTATGGCTACACCTTC. Amino acid sequence: CASREKGSYGYTF.

As for this clonotype: This could be a read error, since a much larger clone is one nucleotide away. This chain uses TRBV6-6 with TRBJ1-2, with a possible D match to TRBD1 (5 bases). This CDR3 comprises 15 residues. Germline V gives CDR1 MNHNY, CDR2 SVGAGI (reference sequence). Trimming removed 2 bases from V and 3 bases from J, with 13 bases in between. CDR3 residues: CASSYPTGVYYGYTF. For the CDR3, the DNA is TGTGCCAGCAGTTACCCCACGGGGGTGTACTATGGCTACACCTTC.

The V gene is TRBV28, the J gene TRBJ2-4, with TRBD1 identical over 8 bases. With V trimmed by 4 bases and J by 13 bases, 24 bases remained unmatched. This CDR3 spans 18 amino acids. Germline V lookup: CDR1 MDHEN, CDR2 SYDVKM. CDR3 amino acids: CASSSRGWTGKLSYKQYF. In DNA form, the CDR3 reads TGTGCCAGCAGTTCCCGGGGCTGGACAGGGAAGTTGTCCTACAAGCAGTACTTC. The full variable domain, in which reference TRBV28 and TRBJ2-4 provide the parts outside the CDR3, is DVKVTQSSRYLVKRTGEKVFLECVQDMDHENMFWYRQDPGLGLRLIYFSYDVKMKEKGDIPEGYSVSREKKERFSLILESASTNQTSMYLCASSSRGWTGKLSYKQYFGAGTRLSVL.

This clonotype was counted between two and nine times. CDR3 sequence (DNA): TGTGCCAGCTCACTACAGGGGGCTCTGAGCTCCTATAATTCACCCCTCCACTTT. It encodes CASSLQGALSSYNSPLHF. The genes are TRBV18 and TRBJ1-6; 9 bases are a match to TRBD1. From germline, CDR1 is KGHSH and CDR2 LQKENI. The CDR3 is 18 residues long. V shed 4 bases, J shed 0 bases, and the junction held 7 bases outside the gene matches.

With respect to this clonotype: A clone one base away is much larger, so this may be a read error. V gene TRBV9 combines with J gene TRBJ1-2; D perhaps matches TRBD1 (6 bases). The CDR3 extends over 15 amino acids. V dropped 0 bases and J dropped 4 bases, with 13 bases sitting between them. Germline CDR1 and CDR2: SGDLS and YYNGEE. CDR3 bases: TGTGCCAGCAGCGTAGCCGGGACAACTAGCTATGGCTACACCTTC. This encodes CASSVAGTTSYGYTF.

This rearrangement joins TRBV5-1 to TRBJ1-2; D unclear. In germline, CDR1 is SGHRS, CDR2 YFSETQ. V dropped 1 base and J dropped 8 bases, with 18 bases sitting between them. The CDR3 runs to 15 residues. CDR3 residues: CASSLNEGAGWGYTF. In nucleotides, the CDR3 is TGCGCCAGCAGCTTGAATGAGGGAGCGGGATGGGGCTACACCTTC.